This T cell receptor (beta chain) was obtained from a study of OX40 agonist ivuxolimab in advanced cancers. Across the whole study: Melanoma, hepatocellular carcinoma, head and neck or renal cell cancer occurred in dose-escalation patients.

The CDR3 spans 13 residues. CDR1 is MDHEN, CDR2 SYDVKM, per germline. Trimming removed 7 bases at V and 0 bases at J, with 10 bases between. Generated by immunoSEQ multiplex PCR, the TCRdb table keeps only in-frame clones and is missing some. Among roughly 49,000 clones listed, about 88% were seen once. General study results and limits: Researchers did not determine the expanded peripheral T cells' antigen specificity. Clonal expansion from baseline to week 6 occurred in both CD4+ and CD8+ T cells.

On this clone itself: The antigen remains undetermined.

The sequencing used CD4+ or CD8+ T cells sorted from blood, collected in a trial of the OX40 agonist ivuxolimab. This receptor was obtained from an adult with an advanced solid tumor such as melanoma, head and neck, liver or kidney cancer. V is TRBV28 and J is TRBJ2-7, with D possibly being TRBD1 (5 bases). CDR3 DNA sequence: TGTGCCAGCACTGGGGCTACCTCCTACGAGCAGTACTTC. The encoded protein is CASTGATSYEQYF.